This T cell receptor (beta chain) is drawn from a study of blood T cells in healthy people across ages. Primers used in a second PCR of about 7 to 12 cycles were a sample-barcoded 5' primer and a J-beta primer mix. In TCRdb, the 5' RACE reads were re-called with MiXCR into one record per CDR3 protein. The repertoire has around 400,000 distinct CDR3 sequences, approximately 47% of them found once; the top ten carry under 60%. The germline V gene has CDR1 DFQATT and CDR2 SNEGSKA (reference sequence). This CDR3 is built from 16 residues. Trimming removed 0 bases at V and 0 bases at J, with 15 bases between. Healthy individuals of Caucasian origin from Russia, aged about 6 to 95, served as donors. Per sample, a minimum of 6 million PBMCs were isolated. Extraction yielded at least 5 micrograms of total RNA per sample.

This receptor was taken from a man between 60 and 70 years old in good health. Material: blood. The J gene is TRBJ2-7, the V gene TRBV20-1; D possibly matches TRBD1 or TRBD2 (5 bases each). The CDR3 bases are TGCAGTGCTAGAGATCGGGGCAGCCAATACTCCTACGAGCAGTACTTC. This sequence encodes CSARDRGSQYSYEQYF.